The 17 T cell receptor beta chains given below trace back to one sample, sequenced in a study of T cells in Graves' hyperthyroidism and ophthalmopathy (dated by TCRdb to the late 2010s). Libraries came from multiplex PCR. TCRdb records Illumina HiSeq 2000 as the sequencer. Amplification of TCR beta CDR3 regions was carried out from RNA transcripts. The TCR CDR3 was subjected to a first round of RT-PCR using the HTBI primer set and the Qiagen OneStep RT-PCR kit. The raw public reads went through TCRdb reprocessing: fastp at Q25, MiXCR clone calling, in-frame beta chains kept. Records with the same CDR3 protein are collapsed into one entry carrying the most frequent genes and DNA. The sample yields about 640,000 distinct CDR3 sequences; nearly 45% were counted once. The top ten clones comprise under 8.5% of the sample. The sample consisted of peripheral blood or thyroid tissue (not recorded which). These receptors all come from an adult man with Graves' disease, either hyperthyroidism or ophthalmopathy (not recorded which).

This clonotype was recorded a few times. The CDR3 nucleotides read TGTGCCAGTAGTGTCCTGGGGACAGGGGGCTGGGGAGAGCAGTACTTC. Translated, it gives CASSVLGTGGWGEQYF. The genes are TRBV19 and TRBJ2-7, with 12 bases aligning to TRBD1. Germline V gene sequence: CDR1 LNHDA, CDR2 SQIVND (reference sequence). J gave up 7 bases and V 5 bases, and 12 bases lay outside the gene matches. The CDR3 has 16 amino acids.

The genes are TRBV6-6 and TRBJ2-7; no definite D call. CDR1 and CDR2 from the germline V gene are MNHNY and SVGAGI (reference sequence). The CDR3 covers 13 residues. V shed 5 bases and J shed 1 base, with 9 bases lying between them. The CDR3 coding sequence is TGTGCCAGCAGTGCGGCCCCTTCCTACGAGCAGTACTTC. Protein sequence: CASSAAPSYEQYF.

This clonotype appeared a few times. The chain links TRBV20-1 to TRBJ2-5, with a tentative D call TRBD2 (6 bases). The CDR3 has 15 residues. CDR1 and CDR2 from the germline V gene are DFQATT and SNEGSKA (reference sequence). V lost 1 base and J 1 base, leaving 13 bases between the germline ends. CDR3 region: CSARGETRSQETQYF. CDR3 coding DNA: TGCAGTGCTAGAGGCGAGACTAGAAGCCAAGAGACCCAGTACTTC.

The chain employs TRBV25-1 and TRBJ1-6; 7 nucleotides line up with TRBD1. The length of the CDR3 is 14 residues. Germline V CDR1 and CDR2: MGHDK, SYGVNS. The J segment lost 5 bases and the V segment lost 4 bases, leaving 2 bases of the junction unmatched. The CDR3 loop reads CASSGTGHNSPLHF. CDR3 DNA sequence: TGTGCCAGCAGTGGGACAGGCCATAATTCACCCCTCCACTTT.

The rearrangement joins TRBV20-1 to TRBJ2-7; 8 positions agree with TRBD1. This CDR3 has 13 amino acids. Germline V gene data show CDR1 as DFQATT and CDR2 as SNEGSKA (reference sequence). In nucleotides, the CDR3 is TGCAGGGGCGTCGGGACAGGACTCTACGAGCAGTACTTC. Its translation is CRGVGTGLYEQYF.

This clonotype has more than one count but fewer than ten. The chain employs TRBV14 and TRBJ1-6, with D possibly being TRBD1 (5 bases). CDR3 length equals 15 residues. The V gene's germline CDR1 is SGHDN and CDR2 FVKESK. The germline V and J ends were trimmed by 0 bases and 6 bases, with 9 bases remaining between them. The DNA for the CDR3 is TGTGCCAGCAGCCAAGAGGCCGGGGCTAATTCACCCCTCCACTTT. Its protein product is CASSQEAGANSPLHF.

V is TRBV7-9 and J is TRBJ2-5; 8 bases are shared with TRBD2. The germline gives CDR1 SEHNR, CDR2 FQNEAQ (reference sequence). J gave up 5 bases and V 6 bases, and 11 bases lay outside the gene matches. The CDR3 has 15 residues. The CDR3 protein is CASSASGLGAETQYF. CDR3 in DNA: TGTGCCAGCAGTGCGTCGGGACTAGGGGCCGAGACCCAGTACTTC.

The table lists this clonotype with a few counts. The chain combines TRBV28 with TRBJ1-5; D ambiguous. The CDR3 runs to 18 residues. The V gene's germline CDR1 is MDHEN and CDR2 SYDVKM. Trimming removed 1 base at V and 0 bases at J, with 16 bases between. Here the CDR3 reads CASSLFPLREHSNQPQHF. CDR3 bases: TGTGCCAGCAGTTTATTCCCTCTCAGAGAACATAGCAATCAGCCCCAGCATTTT.

The CDR3 region is CSARPGLAGGQETQYF. In DNA form, the CDR3 reads TGCAGTGCTAGACCCGGACTAGCGGGGGGGCAAGAGACCCAGTACTTC. This chain joins TRBV20-1 and TRBJ2-5, with TRBD2 identical over 15 bases. The CDR3 has 16 amino acids. V lost 2 bases and J lost 2; bases outside the gene matches: 3. CDR1 is DFQATT, CDR2 SNEGSKA, per germline (reference sequence).

The chain links TRBV12-3 or TRBV12-4 to TRBJ1-1, with 9 nucleotides matching TRBD1. V dropped 5 bases and J dropped 11; count of bases not matched to a gene: 9. The CDR3 consists of 13 residues. The DNA for the CDR3 is TGTGCCAGCAGTCCGCGAAGCGGGACAGGGGCTTTCTTT. This encodes CASSPRSGTGAFF.

The chain carries TRBV2 and TRBJ1-1; D is ambiguous. This CDR3 region has 14 residues. Trimming removed 8 bases at V and 3 bases at J, with 16 bases between. The germline V gene has CDR1 SNHLY and CDR2 FYNNEI. CDR3: CASVSPDWDTEAFF. CDR3 nucleotide sequence: TGTGCCAGCGTCAGTCCGGACTGGGACACTGAAGCTTTCTTT.

To note about this clonotype: This CDR3 fails to terminate in the conserved phenylalanine or tryptophan, so it likely reflects a read error. It is unclear where the CDR3 begins or ends on the DNA, so no DNA is shown, and the CDR3 is as TCRdb lists it. The chain couples TRBV7-8 to TRBJ1-6. Germline CDR1 and CDR2: SGHVS and FQNEAQ. Including both end residues, the CDR3 is 12 amino acids long. The CDR3 spells CASSLGRDRPNY.

This clonotype was seen repeatedly, ten times or more. V is TRBV5-1 and J is TRBJ1-2; no reliable D call. CDR1 is SGHRS and CDR2 is YFSETQ in the germline V gene. With 2 bases removed from V and 6 bases from J, the gap between germline ends came to 8 bases. There are 12 residues in the CDR3. CDR3 DNA sequence: TGCGCCAGCAGCTTACCACAAGATGGCTACACCTTC. Residues: CASSLPQDGYTF.

As concerns this clonotype: A much larger clone differs by one base, so this may be a read error. V and J are TRBV7-2 and TRBJ1-1; possibly TRBD1 for D (6 bases). V was shortened by 1 base and J by 2 bases, with 17 bases between the two germline ends. This CDR3 has 17 amino acids. Germline assignment: CDR1 SGHTA and CDR2 FQGNSA. The chain's CDR3 is CASSLEQQGFGNTEAFF. In nucleotides, the CDR3 is TGTGCCAGCAGCTTAGAGCAACAGGGTTTCGGTAACACTGAAGCTTTCTTT.

This clonotype was found many times. This sequence joins TRBV7-8 and TRBJ1-1, with 7 bases fitting TRBD1. V lost 5 bases to trimming and J lost 4 bases; unmatched junction nucleotides: 10. CDR3 length equals 15 residues. Germline CDR1 reads SGHVS; CDR2 reads FQNEAQ. CDR3 sequence (DNA): TGTGCCAGCAGCATAAGGGACAGTTGGGCCACTGAAGCTTTCTTT. Translated, it gives CASSIRDSWATEAFF. The variable domain in full, completed from reference TRBV7-8 and TRBJ1-1, reads GAGVSQSPRYKVAKRGQDVALRCDPISGHVSLFWYQQALGQGPEFLTYFQNEAQLDKSGLPSDRFFAERPEGSVSTLKIQRTQQEDSAVYLCASSIRDSWATEAFFGQGTRLTVV.

This clonotype was observed many times. The chain couples TRBV25-1 to TRBJ2-5; 8 bases are a match to TRBD1. The V gene's germline CDR1 is MGHDK and CDR2 SYGVNS. The V segment lost 4 bases and the J segment 5 bases; nucleotides outside the gene matches: 9. This CDR3 contains 15 residues. CDR3 sequence reads: CASSAYTGGKETQYF. The CDR3 DNA is TGTGCCAGCAGTGCCTATACAGGGGGGAAGGAGACCCAGTACTTC.

The V and J genes are TRBV7-8 and TRBJ1-5, with no clear D. V was clipped by 7 bases and J by 1 base, with 11 bases between them. Germline CDR1 SGHVS, CDR2 FQNEAQ. There are 14 residues in the CDR3. The CDR3: CASTPVLSNQPQHF. The CDR3 DNA reads TGTGCCAGCACCCCAGTATTAAGCAATCAGCCCCAGCATTTT.